This record concerns one TCR beta chain sequence. The data were produced by immunoSEQ multiplex PCR, yet TCRdb's version contains in-frame clones alone and is incomplete. The profile shows 400,000 or so clones, about nine tenths of them singletons. V lost 3 bases and J lost 0, with 11 bases in between. The CDR3 extends over 15 amino acids. The germline V gene encodes CDR1 LGHDT and CDR2 YNNKEL (reference sequence). As to treatment: 19 received Ad26.COV2.S at low or high dose, single or two shots; a few received placebo; per-sample allocation not given. Collection of samples fell on day 63 after the first vaccine or placebo injection. The entry originates in a study of Ad26.COV2.S vaccination and SARS-CoV-2 variants.

The sequence was obtained from a person aged 18-65 years who received the Ad26.COV2.S COVID-19 vaccine or a placebo. The chain uses TRBV3-1 (or the pseudogene TRBV3-2) and TRBJ1-1; D unclear. The specimen was peripheral blood, collected in a trial of Ad26.COV2.S vaccine versus placebo. CDR3 nucleotides: TGTGCCAGCAGCCAGGGATGGGTCTTGAACACTGAAGCTTTCTTT. Amino acid sequence: CASSQGWVLNTEAFF.